This paragraph reports one T cell receptor (beta chain). The data derive from a study of patients and donors after allogeneic stem cell transplantation. The CDR3 contains 14 residues. Per germline, CDR1 DFQATT and CDR2 SNEGSKA (reference sequence). V lost 1 base to trimming and J lost 5 bases; unmatched junction nucleotides: 6. TCRdb analysed the RT-PCR reads with MiXCR anew, one entry per CDR3 protein. Of 920,000 or so distinct CDR3 sequences in the sample, about 20% were seen once. The sequence derives from a human donor who was either an allogeneic HSCT recipient or a stem cell or donor lymphocyte infusion donor (not recorded which). It is not recorded whose cells these are; they may come from a transplant donor. V usage is TRBV20-1 and J usage is TRBJ1-1; 8 nucleotides match TRBD1. Material for sequencing was blood, either unsorted or a sorted T cell fraction (not recorded which). The CDR3: CSARAQGAFTEAFF. The DNA for the CDR3 is TGCAGTGCTAGAGCGCAGGGGGCGTTTACTGAAGCTTTCTTT.